This TCR beta chain was recovered during a study of T cell responses to AZD1222 COVID-19 vaccine. In the case of this clone: What it binds is not known.

Study-wide findings and caveats: Reports indicate that nearly half of spike-specific TCRs are directed at unmutated variant regions. Just five to seven people given AZD1222 tested seropositive at baseline. Once two AZD1222 doses were given, Spike-specific TCR breadth and depth went up.

From germline, CDR1 is SGHRS and CDR2 YFSETQ. V shed 2 bases and J 0 bases; nucleotides not matched to a gene: 3. This CDR3 has 15 residues. The data were produced by immunoSEQ multiplex PCR, yet TCRdb's version contains in-frame clones alone and is incomplete. The data contain over 90,000 clones, roughly 91% of them singletons. The gene calls are TRBV5-1 and TRBJ2-5, with 8 bases fitting TRBD2. This clonotype originated in an adult in good health. The source material was peripheral blood, sampled on day 0 of AZD1222 vaccination. CDR3: CASSLPSGHQETQYF. The CDR3 region has the DNA TGCGCCAGCAGCTTACCTAGCGGGCACCAAGAGACCCAGTACTTC.